One and the same sample provided the 31 T cell receptor beta chains below, sequenced in a study of blood T cell repertoires in COVID-19. Libraries were prepared by immunoSEQ multiplex PCR; TCRdb keeps only in-frame clonotypes and omits some of them. The sample holds fewer than 250,000 clones, 70% to 90% seen once. Sequenced material: PBMCs or T cells enriched from blood (not recorded which). Receptors were obtained from a man aged 50 to 60 who had been exposed to COVID-19.

The V and J genes are TRBV15 and TRBJ2-7; a possible D gene is TRBD2 (6 bases). The germline V gene has CDR1 LNHNV and CDR2 YYDKDF (reference sequence). V shed 0 bases and J shed 3 bases, with 12 bases lying between them. This CDR3 comprises 15 residues. The CDR3 DNA sequence: TGTGCCACCAGCAGAGACCCTCTGGAGGGCTACGAGCAGTACGTC. It specifies CATSRDPLEGYEQYV.

This chain joins TRBV28 and TRBJ1-1; D is unclear. CDR3 length: 14 amino acids. V was pared by 6 bases and J by 4 bases, with 15 bases between. Germline V gene data show CDR1 as MDHEN and CDR2 as SYDVKM. CDR3: CASSSPPAATEAFF. The CDR3, as DNA: TGTGCCAGCAGCTCCCCCCCGGCGGCCACTGAAGCTTTCTTT.

The rearrangement joins TRBV7-9 to TRBJ2-3, with 14 positions matching TRBD2. The CDR3 spans 16 residues. CDR1 SEHNR and CDR2 FQNEAQ come from the germline V gene (reference sequence). CDR3 sequence: CAITGTSGGGTDTQYF. CDR3 nucleotide sequence: TGTGCTATTACCGGGACTAGCGGGGGCGGCACAGATACGCAGTATTTT.

V is TRBV13 and J is TRBJ2-2; TRBD1 matches 9 bases. Germline loops: CDR1 PRHDT, CDR2 FYEKMQ (reference sequence). The CDR3 covers 14 residues. The trim removed 5 bases at V and 6 bases at J, leaving 4 bases unmatched. CDR3 amino acids: CASSGRQGAGELFF. CDR3 coding DNA: TGTGCCAGCAGCGGACGACAGGGGGCCGGGGAGCTGTTTTTT.

V gene TRBV6-5 combines with J gene TRBJ2-7; weak D call: TRBD2 (6 bases). Germline lookup yields CDR1 MNHEY and CDR2 SVGAGI. V lost 2 bases and J 6 bases, leaving 11 bases between the germline ends. The CDR3 spans 13 residues. The CDR3 is CASSYEGSGEQYF. The CDR3 DNA follows: TGTGCCAGCAGTTACGAGGGTAGCGGCGAGCAGTACTTC.

The rearrangement uses TRBV28 and TRBJ2-3, with D tentatively TRBD1 (6 bases). In germline, CDR1 is MDHEN, CDR2 SYDVKM. The length of the CDR3 is 12 residues. Trimming took 8 bases from V and 2 from J, leaving 8 bases between them. The CDR3 DNA follows: TGTGCCAGCCGGGACAACACAGATACGCAGTATTTT. Translation gives CASRDNTDTQYF.

V gene TRBV5-1 combines with J gene TRBJ2-5; 12 bases agree with TRBD1. CDR1 is SGHRS, CDR2 YFSETQ, per germline. Losses at the gene ends were 0 bases for V and 5 bases for J; bases not matched to a gene: 8. The CDR3 loop spans 17 amino acids. The CDR3 spells CASSLAKGQGASETQYF. Here the CDR3 DNA reads TGCGCCAGCAGCTTGGCCAAGGGACAGGGGGCAAGTGAGACCCAGTACTTC.

This clone has more than one count but fewer than ten. The identical CDR3 is also encoded by other nucleotide sequences in the sample. The CDR3 nucleotides read TGTGCCAGCTCACCAGACAGGGTCCAAGAGACCCAGTACTTC. This encodes CASSPDRVQETQYF. The chain couples TRBV18 to TRBJ2-5; 7 bases align to TRBD1. The CDR3 runs 14 residues. V was pared by 2 bases and J by 1 base, with 1 base of the junction left unmatched. From germline, CDR1 is KGHSH and CDR2 LQKENI.

The genes are TRBV29-1 and TRBJ2-5, with a possible D match to TRBD2 (5 bases). Per the germline V gene, CDR1 is SQVTM and CDR2 is ANQGSEA. The CDR3 consists of 15 residues. V lost 7 bases and J 2 bases, leaving 20 bases between the germline ends. CDR3 bases: TGCAGCGCCCGAACCGGGGTGGTGGATCAAGAGACCCAGTACTTC. This codes for CSARTGVVDQETQYF.

This clone was recorded only once. This sequence joins TRBV7-2 and TRBJ2-3, with TRBD1 as a possible D gene (5 bases). The CDR3 contains 14 residues. V was trimmed by 5 bases and J by 2 bases, leaving 11 bases between them. Per the germline V gene, CDR1 is SGHTA and CDR2 is FQGNSA. CDR3 loop: CASSPDSFTDTQYF. DNA of the CDR3: TGTGCCAGCAGCCCAGACAGCTTCACAGATACGCAGTATTTT.

This chain uses TRBV9 with TRBJ2-1; weak D call: TRBD2 (6 bases). The length of the CDR3 is 13 residues. Per the germline V gene, CDR1 is SGDLS and CDR2 is YYNGEE. V was shortened by 4 bases and J by 9 bases, with 14 bases between the two germline ends. The CDR3 spells CASSPGGPSEQFF. As DNA, the CDR3 is TGTGCCAGCAGCCCCGGGGGACCCTCTGAGCAGTTCTTC.

V and J are TRBV29-1 and TRBJ2-3, with D possibly TRBD1 on 6 matching bases. The germline gives CDR1 SQVTM, CDR2 ANQGSEA. The V end was cut by 6 bases, the J end by 0 bases, with 10 bases between. The CDR3 is made up of 13 amino acids. Written as DNA, the CDR3 is TGCAGCGTCAACAGGGAGAGCACAGATACGCAGTATTTT. Protein: CSVNRESTDTQYF.

The chain carries TRBV18 and TRBJ2-1; tentative D call: TRBD2 (6 bases). The V end lost 3 bases, the J end lost 3 bases, and 12 bases lay between the germline ends. The CDR3 loop spans 15 amino acids. CDR1 and CDR2 (germline): KGHSH, LQKENI. The CDR3: CASSPSREIYNEQFF. In DNA form, the CDR3 reads TGTGCCAGCTCACCGAGTCGGGAGATCTACAATGAGCAGTTCTTC.

The chain employs TRBV5-1 and TRBJ2-5; TRBD2 might be the D (5 bases). V was clipped by 5 bases and J by 4 bases, with 12 bases between them. The germline V gene has CDR1 SGHRS and CDR2 YFSETQ. CDR3 size: 13 residues. CDR3 residues: CASRGSSLETQYF. The CDR3 DNA sequence: TGCGCCAGCAGGGGGAGTAGCCTAGAGACCCAGTACTTC.

The gene calls are TRBV6-5 and TRBJ1-5; TRBD1 is a possible D gene (5 bases). Looked up from germline, CDR1 is MNHEY and CDR2 is SVGAGI. CDR3 length: 15 amino acids. V shed 7 bases and J shed 7 bases, with 20 bases lying between them. The CDR3 loop is CASTSGRLGLQPQHF. The CDR3, as DNA: TGTGCCAGCACATCAGGACGCCTGGGGCTCCAGCCCCAGCATTTT.

The V gene is TRBV11-3, the J gene TRBJ2-1; perhaps TRBD1 as D (6 bases). V shed 6 bases and J shed 1 base, with 10 bases lying between them. Germline loops: CDR1 SGHNT, CDR2 YENEEA. CDR3 length equals 14 residues. The CDR3 sequence: CASSSRGSYNEQFF. The CDR3 bases are TGTGCCAGCAGTTCAAGGGGGTCCTACAATGAGCAGTTCTTC.

The V call is TRBV11-2, the J call TRBJ1-6; possibly TRBD1 for D (6 bases). V was shortened by 3 bases and J by 9 bases, with 15 bases between the two germline ends. CDR1 is SGHAT and CDR2 is FQNNGV in the germline V gene. The CDR3 is 15 amino acids. CDR3 loop: CASSLGAYSGSPLHF. The CDR3 DNA reads as TGTGCCAGCAGCTTGGGGGCGTATTCGGGTTCACCCCTCCACTTT.

This chain joins TRBV20-1 and TRBJ1-2, with D unresolved. This CDR3 spans 11 amino acids. CDR1 and CDR2 (germline): DFQATT, SNEGSKA (reference sequence). V was cut by 5 bases and J by 1 base, with 5 bases left in between. The CDR3 DNA follows: TGCAGTGCTGGGAGTAACTATGGCTACACCTTC. Translating gives CSAGSNYGYTF.

The J gene is TRBJ1-2, the V gene TRBV7-2; 7 bases align to TRBD1. V was pared by 5 bases and J by 4 bases, with 10 bases of the junction left unmatched. This CDR3 is built from 15 residues. The germline V gene encodes CDR1 SGHTA and CDR2 FQGNSA. The CDR3 nucleotides are TGTGCCAGCAGCACCGGGGACAGCACCATCTATGGCTACACCTTC. Its translation: CASSTGDSTIYGYTF.

In DNA form, the CDR3 reads TGTGCCAGCCTCACTACTAGCGGGGGGTTTAATGAGCAGTTCTTC. It yields the protein CASLTTSGGFNEQFF. The J gene is TRBJ2-1, the V gene TRBV28; 12 bases map to TRBD2. V was pared by 8 bases and J by 7 bases, with 9 bases of the junction left unmatched. CDR1 is MDHEN, CDR2 SYDVKM, per germline. The CDR3 covers 15 residues.

The table lists this clone with a few counts. The chain uses TRBV3-1 (or the pseudogene TRBV3-2) and TRBJ1-2; D is unclear. This CDR3 has 15 amino acids. CDR1 LGHDT and CDR2 YNNKEL come from the germline V gene (reference sequence). Trimming took off 0 bases at V and 8 bases at J, with 16 bases between the two ends. Here the CDR3 DNA reads TGTGCCAGCAGCCAAGATTTCCTTCGGGGATACGGCTACACCTTC. Translating it yields CASSQDFLRGYGYTF.

V and J are TRBV24-1 and TRBJ1-5; 10 nucleotides align to TRBD1. Germline assignment: CDR1 KGHDR and CDR2 SFDVKD. This CDR3 comprises 17 residues. Germline trimming cut 4 bases from V and 2 bases from J; bases unmatched to any gene: 7. The CDR3 nucleotides are TGTGCCACCAGTGAGGCAGGGACAGGGGTTGGCAATCAGCCCCAGCATTTT. Translated, it gives CATSEAGTGVGNQPQHF.

The V and J genes are TRBV15 and TRBJ2-1; 10 bases map to TRBD2. The ends lost 0 bases at V and 10 bases at J; junction bases unmatched: 9. This CDR3 is built from 16 residues. The germline CDR1 and CDR2 sequences are LNHNV and YYDKDF (reference sequence). The CDR3 sequence is CATSRDWASGRQEQFF. CDR3 sequence (DNA): TGTGCCACCAGCAGAGATTGGGCTAGCGGGAGACAGGAGCAGTTCTTC.

This rearrangement joins TRBV4-2 to TRBJ2-7; TRBD2 matches at 10 bases. Trimming cost V 0 bases and J 0 bases; bases outside gene matches: 2. The CDR3 is 16 residues long. CDR1 and CDR2 from the germline V gene are LGHNA and YNFKEQ. The CDR3 region has the DNA TGTGCCAGCAGCCAAGAAGAGCGGGGGGGCTCCTACGAGCAGTACTTC. This encodes CASSQEERGGSYEQYF.

This chain links TRBV5-1 with TRBJ2-3; weak D call: TRBD1 (6 bases). Germline assignment: CDR1 SGHRS and CDR2 YFSETQ. With 1 base removed from V and 1 base from J, the gap between germline ends came to 10 bases. The CDR3 is 15 residues long. The CDR3 nucleotides read TGCGCCAGCAGCTTGCTTGACAGGCGCACAGATACGCAGTATTTT. Protein sequence: CASSLLDRRTDTQYF. Together with reference TRBV5-1 and TRBJ2-3, the CDR3 gives the full variable domain: KAGVTQTPRYLIKTRGQQVTLSCSPISGHRSVSWYQQTPGQGLQFLFEYFSETQRNKGNFPGRFSGRQFSNSRSEMNVSTLELGDSALYLCASSLLDRRTDTQYFGPGTRLTVL.

The chain is built from TRBV28 and TRBJ2-1, with 7 bases lining up with TRBD2. The germline V gene has CDR1 MDHEN and CDR2 SYDVKM. The junction had 2 bases not matched to a gene; V was cut back by 3 bases and J by 0 bases. The CDR3 runs 15 residues. The CDR3 spells CASSFGGSSYNEQFF. The CDR3 DNA is TGTGCCAGCAGTTTCGGCGGGAGCTCCTACAATGAGCAGTTCTTC.

The chain recombines TRBV5-4 with TRBJ1-1; the D gene is possibly TRBD1 (5 bases). The CDR3 sequence is 15 residues long. CDR1 is SGHNT, CDR2 YYREEE, per germline (reference sequence). V was pared by 5 bases and J by 5 bases, with 19 bases between. CDR3: CASSNYVGARTEAFF. CDR3 DNA sequence: TGTGCCAGCAGTAATTATGTAGGGGCGCGAACTGAAGCTTTCTTT.

V is TRBV29-1 and J is TRBJ1-2; D possibly corresponds to TRBD1 (5 bases). V dropped 2 bases and J dropped 4 bases, with 14 bases sitting between them. Germline V lookup: CDR1 SQVTM, CDR2 ANQGSEA. This CDR3 has 14 residues. CDR3 region: CSVEPGQGGYGYTF. DNA of the CDR3: TGCAGCGTTGAACCCGGGCAGGGCGGCTATGGCTACACCTTC.

J is TRBJ1-6 and V is TRBV11-3, with TRBD1 matching 10 bases. V lost 5 bases, J lost 11 bases, and 9 bases stayed unmatched. From germline, CDR1 is SGHNT and CDR2 YENEEA. CDR3 size: 15 residues. CDR3 in DNA: TGTGCCAGCAGCCCCGCCGGGACAGGGGTTACACCCCTCCACTTT. Translating gives CASSPAGTGVTPLHF.

The chain combines TRBV27 with TRBJ2-7; 9 nucleotides agree with TRBD2. Trimming at V came to 7 bases and at J to 3 bases, leaving 10 bases not matched to a gene. The germline CDR1 and CDR2 sequences are MNHEY and SMNVEV (reference sequence). The CDR3 loop spans 15 amino acids. For the CDR3, the DNA is TGTGCCAGCACCCTTAGCGGGGGAGACCGCTACGAGCAGTACTTC. It encodes CASTLSGGDRYEQYF.

The V and J genes are TRBV19 and TRBJ1-5, with 7 nucleotides matching TRBD1. The CDR3 length is 15 residues. Germline CDR1 is LNHDA and CDR2 is SQIVND (reference sequence). V gave up 10 bases and J gave up 5 bases; unmatched junction bases: 14. The CDR3 loop is CATRQGRGYYQPQHF. CDR3 bases: TGTGCCACGCGACAGGGTCGGGGATACTATCAGCCCCAGCATTTT.